Following are 21 T cell receptor beta chains from one sample sequenced in a study of blood T cell repertoires in COVID-19. Assay: immunoSEQ multiplex PCR; the TCRdb copy retains only in-frame clones and omits some. The sample contains just over 150,000 clones, around nine tenths of which appear only once. Sequencing used peripheral blood. These receptors all stem from a woman in her seventies with acute or convalescent COVID-19.

V and J are TRBV5-8 and TRBJ1-2; D might be TRBD1 (6 bases). This CDR3 is built from 13 residues. From germline, CDR1 is SGHTS and CDR2 YDEGEE. Trimming removed 4 bases from V and 5 bases from J, with 12 bases in between. For the CDR3, the DNA is TGTGCCAGCAGCAAAACAGGGCGATATGGCTACACCTTC. It translates to CASSKTGRYGYTF.

The chain recombines TRBV18 with TRBJ1-2; TRBD1 is a possible D gene (6 bases). Germline assignment: CDR1 KGHSH and CDR2 LQKENI. Trimming shortened V by 6 bases and J by 8 bases, and 22 bases separated the two germline ends. This CDR3 has 15 amino acids. For the CDR3, the DNA is TGTGCCAGCTCGCCATTGACAGGTGGCCAGCCAGGCTACACCTTC. Translating it yields CASSPLTGGQPGYTF.

The chain is built from TRBV4-3 and TRBJ1-2; 8 nucleotides agree with TRBD1. The CDR3 has 16 residues. V shed 1 base and J 4 bases; nucleotides not matched to a gene: 8. Germline CDR1 reads LGHNA; CDR2 reads YSLEER. CDR3 in amino acids: CASSQGGRGLSYGYTF. CDR3 DNA sequence: TGCGCCAGCAGCCAAGGAGGCAGGGGGCTCTCCTATGGCTACACCTTC.

The chain combines TRBV2 with TRBJ1-6; tentative D call: TRBD1 (5 bases). CDR1 SNHLY and CDR2 FYNNEI come from the germline V gene. Trimming stripped 7 bases from V and 3 bases from J, with 7 bases between. This CDR3 spans 13 amino acids. The CDR3 here is CASIRDYNSPLHF. CDR3 bases: TGTGCCAGCATCAGGGACTATAATTCACCCCTCCACTTT. Variable domain in full (rest from reference TRBV2 and TRBJ1-6): EPEVTQTPSHQVTQMGQEVILRCVPISNHLYFYWYRQILGQKVEFLVSFYNNEISEKSEIFDDQFSVERPDGSNFTLKIRSTKLEDSAMYFCASIRDYNSPLHFGNGTRLTVT.

The chain links TRBV5-8 to TRBJ2-3; 12 bases map to TRBD2. V shed 4 bases and J 4 bases; nucleotides not matched to a gene: 7. The CDR3 consists of 16 residues. Germline V gives CDR1 SGHTS, CDR2 YDEGEE. CDR3 DNA sequence: TGTGCCAGCAGCGACAGACTAGCGGGGGTCTCAGATACGCAGTATTTT. Its protein product is CASSDRLAGVSDTQYF.

The gene calls are TRBV5-8 and TRBJ1-1; a possible D gene is TRBD1 (6 bases). V lost 2 bases, J lost 10 bases, and 18 bases lay in between. Germline values: CDR1 SGHTS, CDR2 YDEGEE. CDR3 length: 14 residues. The CDR3 here is CASSFGDIRGVAFF. CDR3 in DNA: TGTGCCAGCAGCTTCGGGGACATCCGAGGCGTAGCTTTCTTT.

The V gene is TRBV7-2, the J gene TRBJ1-6, with D unclear. Germline values: CDR1 SGHTA, CDR2 FQGNSA. Trimming removed 5 bases at V and 8 bases at J, with 16 bases between. The CDR3 spans 15 residues. CDR3 amino acids: CASSPELSPDSPLHF. The CDR3 region has the DNA TGTGCCAGCAGCCCCGAGCTGTCGCCGGATTCACCCCTCCACTTT.

In its sample, this clone was seen once. This sequence joins TRBV27 and TRBJ1-6; TRBD1 matches at 7 bases. There are 14 residues in the CDR3. V was pared by 5 bases and J by 8 bases, with 6 bases of the junction left unmatched. CDR1 and CDR2 from the germline V gene are MNHEY and SMNVEV (reference sequence). CDR3 nucleotide sequence: TGTGCCAGCAGTCGAACAGGGGAACATTCACCCCTCCACTTT. It translates to CASSRTGEHSPLHF.

The chain combines TRBV7-8 with TRBJ1-3; unclear D gene. The CDR3 totals 14 residues. Deletions cut 5 bases from V and 0 bases from J, with 8 bases between. Germline lookup yields CDR1 SGHVS and CDR2 FQNEAQ. The CDR3 loop reads CASSPRYSGNTIYF. CDR3 in DNA: TGTGCCAGCAGCCCACGGTACTCTGGAAACACCATATATTTT.

The J gene is TRBJ2-5, the V gene TRBV5-1; D is ambiguous. Germline values: CDR1 SGHRS, CDR2 YFSETQ. V lost 2 bases, J lost 4 bases, and 9 bases lay in between. The CDR3 runs to 13 residues. The DNA for the CDR3 is TGCGCCAGCAGCTTTCGACAAGGAGAGACCCAGTACTTC. This gives the protein CASSFRQGETQYF.

CDR3 coding DNA: TGTGCCAGCAGCTCGGGACAGCCAAGGGAGACCCAGTACTTC. This encodes CASSSGQPRETQYF. The chain combines TRBV5-8 with TRBJ2-5; 7 positions match TRBD1. The CDR3 extends over 14 amino acids. Germline V lookup: CDR1 SGHTS, CDR2 YDEGEE. V trimming: 3 bases; J trimming: 5 bases; junction bases outside the gene matches: 7.

J is TRBJ1-6 and V is TRBV30, with unresolved D. The CDR3 is 15 amino acids. CDR1 and CDR2 from the germline V gene are GTSNPN and SVGIG (reference sequence). The ends were cut back, 1 base at V and 0 bases at J, with 7 bases in the middle. CDR3 DNA: TGTGCCTGGAGTGCTGGGCGCTCCTATAATTCACCCCTCCACTTT. It is translated as CAWSAGRSYNSPLHF.

The CDR3 nucleotides read TGTGCCAGCAGTTTCCCAGGGGGTGTTGAAGCTTTCTTT. Its protein product is CASSFPGGVEAFF. This sequence joins TRBV27 and TRBJ1-1; 7 nucleotides align to TRBD1. V was clipped by 3 bases and J by 7 bases; unmatched bases: 5. The CDR3 covers 13 residues. Germline lookup yields CDR1 MNHEY and CDR2 SMNVEV (reference sequence).

The chain employs TRBV9 and TRBJ2-2; D might be TRBD1 (6 bases). CDR3 length equals 14 residues. Germline V lookup: CDR1 SGDLS, CDR2 YYNGEE. The germline V and J ends were trimmed by 4 bases and 7 bases, with 14 bases remaining between them. As DNA, the CDR3 is TGTGCCAGCAGCCAAACAGGGCCGGGCGGGGAGCTGTTTTTT. Translating gives CASSQTGPGGELFF.

This clone was seen just once. The chain links TRBV2 to TRBJ1-4, with D uncertain. This CDR3 has 15 residues. The V and J ends lost 1 base and 0 bases respectively, with 6 bases between them. CDR1 and CDR2 from the germline V gene are SNHLY and FYNNEI. In DNA form, the CDR3 reads TGTGCCAGCAGTGAAGTTCCAGCAACTAATGAAAAACTGTTTTTT. It yields the protein CASSEVPATNEKLFF.

V and J are TRBV9 and TRBJ1-2, with TRBD1 matching 10 bases. This CDR3 comprises 15 residues. Germline CDR1 SGDLS, CDR2 YYNGEE. J lost 5 bases, V lost 3 bases, and 7 bases had no gene match. CDR3 region: CASSGGQGKIYGYTF. The CDR3 DNA reads as TGTGCCAGCAGCGGGGGACAGGGGAAGATATATGGCTACACCTTC.

The sample holds one count of this clone. The chain has TRBV30 and TRBJ1-1; D may be TRBD1 (6 bases). CDR3 length equals 14 residues. Germline lookup yields CDR1 GTSNPN and CDR2 SVGIG (reference sequence). V shed 2 bases and J shed 5 bases, with 15 bases lying between them. CDR3 sequence (DNA): TGTGCCTGGAGTACACGCGGGGGCGGGACTGAAGCTTTCTTT. It translates to CAWSTRGGGTEAFF.

The rearrangement uses TRBV28 and TRBJ2-3; TRBD1 agrees at 8 bases. Per germline, CDR1 MDHEN and CDR2 SYDVKM. V dropped 5 bases and J dropped 0; count of bases not matched to a gene: 4. CDR3 length: 15 amino acids. CDR3 loop: CASSGGQGSTDTQYF. In DNA, the CDR3 is TGTGCCAGCAGTGGAGGACAGGGTAGCACAGATACGCAGTATTTT.

The rearrangement uses TRBV12-5 and TRBJ1-2; D may be TRBD1 (5 bases). Germline V gene sequence: CDR1 LGHNT, CDR2 FRNRAP. Trimming took 2 bases from V and 3 from J, leaving 7 bases between them. The CDR3 totals 13 residues. This chain's CDR3 is CASGLRQYYGYTF. In nucleotides, the CDR3 is TGTGCTAGTGGTTTGAGACAGTACTATGGCTACACCTTC.

The rearrangement joins TRBV7-2 to TRBJ2-1, with unresolved D. Trimming removed 3 bases at V and 0 bases at J, with 9 bases between. CDR3 length: 15 residues. Germline V CDR1 and CDR2: SGHTA, FQGNSA. The CDR3 loop reads CASSFARSSYNEQFF. As DNA, the CDR3 is TGTGCCAGCAGCTTTGCTAGGAGCTCCTACAATGAGCAGTTCTTC. The whole variable domain, remainder taken from reference TRBV7-2 and TRBJ2-1, is GAGVSQSPSNKVTEKGKDVELRCDPISGHTALYWYRQSLGQGLEFLIYFQGNSAPDKSGLPSDRFSAERTGGSVSTLTIQRTQQEDSAVYLCASSFARSSYNEQFFGPGTRLTVL.

The chain recombines TRBV7-6 with TRBJ2-2; D ambiguous. CDR1 and CDR2 (germline): SGHVS, FNYEAQ. The V end was cut by 5 bases, the J end by 2 bases, with 6 bases between. CDR3 length equals 13 residues. CDR3 bases: TGTGCCAGCAGCACACTAAACACCGGGGAGCTGTTTTTT. Amino acid sequence: CASSTLNTGELFF.